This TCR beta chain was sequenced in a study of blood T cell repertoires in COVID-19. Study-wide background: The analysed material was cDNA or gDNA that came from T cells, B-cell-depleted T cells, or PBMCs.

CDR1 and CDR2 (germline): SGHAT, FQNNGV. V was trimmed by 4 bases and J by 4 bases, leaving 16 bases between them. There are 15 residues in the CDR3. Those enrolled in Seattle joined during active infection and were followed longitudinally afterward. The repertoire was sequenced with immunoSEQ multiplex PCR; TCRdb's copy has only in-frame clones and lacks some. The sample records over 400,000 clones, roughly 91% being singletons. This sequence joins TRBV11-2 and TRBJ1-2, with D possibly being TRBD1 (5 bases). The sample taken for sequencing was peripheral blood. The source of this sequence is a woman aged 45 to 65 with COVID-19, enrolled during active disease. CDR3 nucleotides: TGTGCCAGCAGCTCCCAGGGAGGGAGAGGCTATGGCTACACCTTC. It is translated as CASSSQGGRGYGYTF. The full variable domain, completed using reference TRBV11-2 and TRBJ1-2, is EAGVAQSPRYKIIEKRQSVAFWCNPISGHATLYWYQQILGQGPKLLIQFQNNGVVDDSQLPKDRFSAERLKGVDSTLKIQPAKLEDSAVYLCASSSQGGRGYGYTFGSGTRLTVV.